A selection of T cell receptor beta chains follows, all from one sample in a study of T cell responses to AZD1222 COVID-19 vaccine. Profiling relied on immunoSEQ multiplex PCR, and the TCRdb table lists in-frame clones only, not all of them. The sample consists of fewer than 40,000 clones, just over 85% of them appearing once. The sample here was peripheral blood, taken 28 days after the second dose of the MenACWY control vaccine. These receptor sequences come from an adult who received the MenACWY meningococcal vaccine as a control. CDR3s include the opening cysteine and the closing phenylalanine or tryptophan. A D gene is named only where the DNA matches it firmly. Clone size is stated in some rows and not others, as once, few, many or a class when expanded.

d_call	v_call	clone_size	j_call	cdr3_aa	cdr3_nt
-	TRBV2	-	TRBJ2-3	CASSFREMSFTDTQYF	TGTGCCAGCAGCTTCCGGGAGATGTCCTTCACAGATACGCAGTATTTT
-	TRBV24-1	-	TRBJ2-3	CATSSTGRFTDTQYF	TGTGCCACCAGTTCCACAGGGAGGTTTACAGATACGCAGTATTTT
TRBD1	TRBV5-1	few	TRBJ1-4	CASSLQGGEKLFF	TGCGCCAGCAGCTTACAGGGGGGCGAAAAACTGTTTTTT
TRBD1	TRBV24-1	-	TRBJ1-2	CATSDRGHYGYTF	TGTGCCACCAGTGACAGGGGGCACTATGGCTACACCTTC
-	TRBV7-3	few	TRBJ1-2	CASSLRDTRPEGYTF	TGTGCCAGCAGCTTAAGGGACACTAGACCCGAAGGCTACACCTTC
TRBD2	TRBV18	-	TRBJ2-1	CASSPARLAGGDEQFF	TGTGCCAGCTCACCAGCTCGACTAGCGGGAGGGGATGAGCAGTTCTTC
-	TRBV11-3	-	TRBJ2-3	CASSSASPQEDTQYF	TGTGCCAGCAGCTCAGCTAGCCCCCAGGAAGATACGCAGTATTTT
TRBD2	TRBV5-1	-	TRBJ2-7	CASSGGRSANEQYF	TGCGCCAGCAGTGGCGGGAGGTCCGCGAACGAGCAGTACTTC
-	TRBV4-1	-	TRBJ2-1	CASSNSNTHKFF	TGCGCCAGCAGCAACTCCAACACTCATAAGTTCTTC
-	TRBV30	-	TRBJ2-2	CAWKNRVGDTGELFF	TGTGCCTGGAAAAACAGGGTGGGGGACACCGGGGAGCTGTTTTTT
-	TRBV11-2	-	TRBJ2-2	CASSPGFSAGELFF	TGTGCCAGCAGCCCAGGGTTTTCTGCCGGGGAGCTGTTTTTT
-	TRBV5-1	-	TRBJ2-7	CASSFYGDRYEQYF	TGCGCCAGCAGCTTTTATGGGGATAGGTACGAGCAGTACTTC
TRBD1	TRBV28	-	TRBJ2-2	CASSIGTVTGELFF	TGTGCCAGCAGTATCGGGACAGTCACCGGGGAGCTGTTTTTT
TRBD2	TRBV2	-	TRBJ2-7	CASGWTSGSRDEQYF	TGTGCCAGCGGTTGGACTAGCGGGAGTCGGGACGAGCAGTACTTC
TRBD1	TRBV5-7	-	TRBJ1-1	CASSLGTGGTEAFF	TGTGCCAGCAGCTTGGGGACAGGGGGCACTGAAGCTTTCTTT
-	TRBV4-2	-	TRBJ2-7	CASSQNRYEQYF	TGTGCCAGCAGCCAGAACAGGTACGAGCAGTACTTC
-	TRBV15	-	TRBJ1-1	CATSRDLANTEAFF	TGTGCCACCAGCAGAGATCTAGCGAACACTGAAGCTTTCTTT
TRBD1	TRBV16	-	TRBJ2-7	CASSQQGVLSYEQYF	TGTGCCAGCAGCCAACAGGGGGTACTATCCTACGAGCAGTACTTC
-	TRBV6-5	-	TRBJ1-1	CASSYSRQRNTEAFF	TGTGCCAGCAGTTACTCGAGACAGAGGAACACTGAAGCTTTCTTT
-	TRBV19	-	TRBJ2-7	CASSNGWVYEQYF	TGTGCCAGTAGTAATGGTTGGGTTTACGAGCAGTACTTC
-	TRBV3-1/TRBV3-2	-	TRBJ2-3	CASSQMGGRTDTQYF	TGTGCCAGCAGCCAAATGGGGGGACGGACAGATACGCAGTATTTT
-	TRBV7-9	-	TRBJ2-2	CASTQGSNTGELFF	TGTGCCAGCACCCAGGGGTCGAACACCGGGGAGCTGTTTTTT
TRBD1	TRBV28	-	TRBJ1-1	CASSLSAGGSEAFF	TGTGCCAGCAGTTTAAGTGCAGGGGGCTCTGAAGCTTTCTTT
TRBD2	TRBV3-1/TRBV3-2	-	TRBJ2-1	CASSQVASGGNEQFF	TGTGCCAGCAGCCAAGTGGCTAGCGGCGGGAATGAGCAGTTCTTC
-	TRBV27	-	TRBJ2-4	CASSSGLAKNIQYF	TGTGCCAGCAGTTCGGGACTAGCCAAAAACATTCAGTACTTC
TRBD2	TRBV7-3	-	TRBJ2-3	CASSFSGRGTDTQYF	TGTGCCAGCAGCTTTAGCGGGAGGGGCACAGATACGCAGTATTTT
TRBD1	TRBV24-1	-	TRBJ2-1	CATSDLGTGALF	TGTGCCACCAGTGATTTGGGGACAGGGGCTCTCTTC
-	TRBV5-4	-	TRBJ2-5	CASSLKETQYF	TGTGCCAGCAGCTTGAAAGAGACCCAGTACTTC
TRBD1	TRBV5-3	few	TRBJ2-2	CARSDEARDRNTGELFF	TGTGCCAGAAGCGATGAAGCCCGGGACAGAAACACCGGGGAGCTGTTTTTT
TRBD1	TRBV9	-	TRBJ2-7	CASSRGTGHYEQYF	TGTGCCAGCAGCCGTGGGACAGGACACTACGAGCAGTACTTC
-	TRBV7-2	-	TRBJ1-1	CASSPARPGTEAFF	TGTGCCAGCAGCCCCGCCCGCCCTGGGACTGAAGCTTTCTTT
-	TRBV29-1	-	TRBJ1-2	CSVPTPSRDYGYTF	TGCAGCGTTCCGACACCCTCAAGGGACTATGGCTACACCTTC
-	TRBV5-1	once	TRBJ2-2	CASSSQTFTGELFF	TGCGCCAGCAGCTCACAGACTTTCACCGGGGAGCTGTTTTTT
TRBD1	TRBV6-4	-	TRBJ2-2	CASRGQGDTGELFF	TGTGCCAGCAGAGGACAGGGTGACACCGGGGAGCTGTTTTTT
-	TRBV27	once	TRBJ1-1	CASSLTRTAMNTEAFF	TGTGCCAGCAGTCTTACTCGGACAGCCATGAACACTGAAGCTTTCTTT
TRBD1	TRBV13	-	TRBJ2-7	CASSIGQAGYEQYF	TGTGCCAGCAGCATCGGACAGGCTGGGTACGAGCAGTACTTC
-	TRBV18	-	TRBJ1-3	CASSPRPQSGNTIYF	TGTGCCAGCTCACCAAGACCACAGTCTGGAAACACCATATATTTT
TRBD2	TRBV28	once	TRBJ2-5	CASSLWVRLAGVETQYF	TGTGCCAGCAGTTTATGGGTTCGGTTAGCGGGAGTAGAGACCCAGTACTTC
-	TRBV4-1	-	TRBJ2-3	CASSQDLNTDTQYF	TGCGCCAGCAGCCAAGATTTAAACACAGATACGCAGTATTTT
TRBD2	TRBV27	-	TRBJ2-1	CASSRLAGERRHNEQFF	TGTGCCAGCAGCCGACTAGCGGGAGAGCGGAGGCACAATGAGCAGTTCTTC